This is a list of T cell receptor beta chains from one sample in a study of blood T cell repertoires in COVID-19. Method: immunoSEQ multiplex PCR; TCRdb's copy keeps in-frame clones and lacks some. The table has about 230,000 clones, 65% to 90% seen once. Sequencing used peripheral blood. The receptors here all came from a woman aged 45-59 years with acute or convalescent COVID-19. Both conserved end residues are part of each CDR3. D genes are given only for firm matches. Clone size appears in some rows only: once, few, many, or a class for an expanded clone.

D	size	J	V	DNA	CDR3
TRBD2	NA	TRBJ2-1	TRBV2	TGTGCCAGCAGGATCCGGACTAGCGGGAGAATTCAGTTCTTC	CASRIRTSGRIQFF
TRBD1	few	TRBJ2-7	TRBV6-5	TGTGCCAGCAGCGATACCGGGACAGGGGCTTACGAGCAGTACTTC	CASSDTGTGAYEQYF
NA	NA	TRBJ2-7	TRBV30	TGTGCCTGGAGTTATAGTACTTTCAACGAGCAGTACTTC	CAWSYSTFNEQYF
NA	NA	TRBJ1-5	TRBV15	TGTGCCACCAGCGAGGACAGACTTCAGCAGCCCCAGCATTTT	CATSEDRLQQPQHF
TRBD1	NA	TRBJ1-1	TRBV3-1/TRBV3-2	TGTGCCAGCAGCCATCGACAGGGGACGAAGGCTGAAGCTTTCTTT	CASSHRQGTKAEAFF
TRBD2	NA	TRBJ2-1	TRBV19	TGTGCCAGTAGTATCCGACCCGGGACTAGCGGGAGAAATGAGCAGTTCTTC	CASSIRPGTSGRNEQFF
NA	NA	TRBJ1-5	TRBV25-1	TGTGCCAGCAGTGAATCGAGCAATCAGCCCCAGCATTTT	CASSESSNQPQHF
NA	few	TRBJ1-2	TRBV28	TGTGCCAGCAGGCCCCCACCAGGGGCTAACTATGGCTACACCTTC	CASRPPPGANYGYTF
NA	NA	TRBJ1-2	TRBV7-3	TGTGCCAGCAGCTTAAAAGGGGGGGCCTATGGCTACACCTTC	CASSLKGGAYGYTF
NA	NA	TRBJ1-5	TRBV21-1	TGTGCCAGCAGAGGGGACAGGGGGAAGCAGCCCCAGCATTTT	CASRGDRGKQPQHF
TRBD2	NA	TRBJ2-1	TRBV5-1	TGCGCCAGCAGCTTGACCGCTAGCGGGAGTTATGAGCAGTTCTTC	CASSLTASGSYEQFF
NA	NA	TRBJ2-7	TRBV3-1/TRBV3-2	TGTGCCAGCAGCCAAGGGCTAGCGCTCGAGCAGTACTTC	CASSQGLALEQYF
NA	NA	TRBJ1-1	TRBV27	TGTGCCAGCAGTTTTTCCGGGGTCGGAACTGAAGCTTTCTTT	CASSFSGVGTEAFF
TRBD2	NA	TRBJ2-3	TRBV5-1	TGCGCCAGCAGCTTGGCCGGGACTAGCGGGGGCGGGGCAGATACGCAGTATTTT	CASSLAGTSGGGADTQYF
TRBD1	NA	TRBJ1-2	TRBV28	TGTGCCAGCAGTTCGCGACAGGGGTCTGGCTACACCTTC	CASSSRQGSGYTF
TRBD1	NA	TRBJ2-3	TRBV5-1	TGCGCCAGCAGCTTGGGGATTCCGGGACAGGCGAGCACAGATACGCAGTATTTT	CASSLGIPGQASTDTQYF
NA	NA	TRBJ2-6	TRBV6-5	TGTGCCAGCAGTTTAGCGCAGGCTGGGGCCAACGTCCTGACTTTC	CASSLAQAGANVLTF
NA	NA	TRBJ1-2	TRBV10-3	TGTGCCATCAGTGATTTGAGCGGATACACCTTC	CAISDLSGYTF
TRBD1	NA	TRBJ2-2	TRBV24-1	TGTGCCACCAGTGACCCCAGGGGGGGGGAGCTGTTTTTT	CATSDPRGGELFF
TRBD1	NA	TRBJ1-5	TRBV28	TGTGCCAGCAGTTTATTTCACAGGGGGCCCAATCAGCCCCAGCATTTT	CASSLFHRGPNQPQHF